Listed below are T cell receptor beta chains from one sample, sequenced in a study of CD8 T cells in ankylosing spondylitis. TCRdb re-analysed the 5' RACE reads in MiXCR, keeping a single row per CDR3 protein. Here the sample spans under 950,000 distinct CDR3 sequences, roughly 19% being singletons. The specimen was blood, either unsorted or a sorted T cell fraction (not recorded which). Source of these receptors: a male donor with ankylosing spondylitis. Both conserved end residues are part of each CDR3. The D gene is left open where the match is weak. Size is omitted from some rows. Given values are once, few, many or a class for expanded clones.

d_call j_call v_call clone_size cdr3_nt cdr3_aa
- TRBJ1-2 TRBV12-3/TRBV12-4 - TGTGCCAGCAGTTTATCGGGGGATGGCTACACCTTC CASSLSGDGYTF
- TRBJ2-1 TRBV2 - TGTGCCAGCAGTGCCCTTAGCAAGAGAGGATCCAATGAGCAGTTCTTC CASSALSKRGSNEQFF
TRBD2 TRBJ2-5 TRBV9 - TGTGCCAGCAGCGGAGGTCCTCGGCTAGCGGTCCAAGAGACCCAGTACTTC CASSGGPRLAVQETQYF
- TRBJ1-1 TRBV12-3/TRBV12-4 many TGTGCCAGCAGTGCAAGGGGGAACACTGAAGCTTTCTTT CASSARGNTEAFF
- TRBJ2-7 TRBV12-5 - TGTGCTAGTGGCCACGGGATTGGCTACGAGCAGTACTTC CASGHGIGYEQYF
TRBD1 TRBJ2-7 TRBV19 - TGTGCCAGTAGTATTCTCTTCGCCTCGACAGGGGATAGATCCTACGAGCAGTACTTC CASSILFASTGDRSYEQYF
- TRBJ1-4 TRBV5-1 - TGCGCCAGCAGCCAGAGCCAACTAAATGAAAAACTGTTTTTT CASSQSQLNEKLFF
TRBD2 TRBJ2-5 TRBV7-2 few TGTGCCAGCAGCTTAGCCCTAGCGGGGGGGCGAGAGACCCAGTACTTC CASSLALAGGRETQYF
- TRBJ2-5 TRBV20-1 few TGCAGTGCTGTCGGACAGCAAGAGACCCAGTACTTC CSAVGQQETQYF
TRBD2 TRBJ2-3 TRBV20-1 few TGCAGTGCTAGTGGGACTAGCGGGAGGGACGACACAGATACGCAGTATTTT CSASGTSGRDDTDTQYF
- TRBJ2-2 TRBV6-5 few TGTGCCAGCAGTTACTCTGGGGCCACCGGGGAGCTGTTTTTT CASSYSGATGELFF
- TRBJ1-4 TRBV11-2 many TGTGCCAGCAGCCTAGGACGGACAACTAATGAAAAACTGTTTTTT CASSLGRTTNEKLFF
TRBD2 TRBJ2-3 TRBV20-1 - TGCAGTGCTAGAGATCGGATAGCGGGGGGCACAGATACGCAGTATTTT CSARDRIAGGTDTQYF
TRBD2 TRBJ2-1 TRBV12-3/TRBV12-4 - TGTGCCAGCCGACCGCCTAGCGGGGCTCATCGGTCGGAGGATGAGCAGTTCTTC CASRPPSGAHRSEDEQFF
- TRBJ2-2 TRBV6-1 many TGTGCCAGCAGTGAAGCGGCGACGAACACCGGGGAGCTGTTTTTT CASSEAATNTGELFF
TRBD1 TRBJ1-3 TRBV4-3 few TGCGCCAGCAGCCAAGCAAGGACAGGGACTGGAAACACCATATATTTT CASSQARTGTGNTIYF
TRBD1 TRBJ1-1 TRBV6-5 few TGTGCCAGCAGTTCGACTTGGACAGGGGGAGCCACTGAAGCTTTCTTT CASSSTWTGGATEAFF
TRBD2 TRBJ2-1 TRBV7-2 - TGTGCCAGCAGCTTTAAGCGGGGGTCCTACAATGAGCAGTTCTTC CASSFKRGSYNEQFF
TRBD1 TRBJ1-1 TRBV20-1 - TGCAGTGCTACAGGGGGGGGGTCCCCGAACACTGAAGCTTTCTTT CSATGGGSPNTEAFF
- TRBJ2-1 TRBV7-9 - TGTGCCAGCAGCTTAGATCGGATACTCTACAATGAGCAGTTCTTC CASSLDRILYNEQFF
- TRBJ1-1 TRBV29-1 - TGCAGCGTTTCGGAGACAGGGAACACTGAAGCTTTCTTT CSVSETGNTEAFF
- TRBJ2-1 TRBV19 - TGTGCCAGTAGTTCCCGAGTAGCGGACTACAATGAGCAGTTCTTC CASSSRVADYNEQFF
TRBD1 TRBJ2-7 TRBV29-1 many TGCAGCGTTGCCGGGACAGGGGGATTCGAGCAGTACTTC CSVAGTGGFEQYF
TRBD2 TRBJ2-3 TRBV9 - TGTGCCAGCAGCATCCGGGGGGAAGGGGCGCAGTATTTT CASSIRGEGAQYF
- TRBJ1-5 TRBV15 - TGTGCCACCAGCAGCGCAGGGACGAAGGATCAGCCCCAGCATTTT CATSSAGTKDQPQHF
- TRBJ1-2 TRBV18 many TGTGCCAGCTCACCCGCCAGGGGCTTCTATGGCTACACCTTC CASSPARGFYGYTF
- TRBJ2-3 TRBV15 few TGTGCCACCAGCAGAGATCCCGGGGGCACAGATACGCAGTATTTT CATSRDPGGTDTQYF
TRBD1 TRBJ1-6 TRBV5-1 - TGCGCCAGCAGCGGGGGACAGTCGAATTCACCCCTCCACTTT CASSGGQSNSPLHF
- TRBJ2-5 TRBV5-1 - TGCGCCAGCGGCCCTGAGGGGACCCAGTACTTC CASGPEGTQYF
- TRBJ2-5 TRBV12-3/TRBV12-4 - TGTGCCAGCAGTTTTTGGGCAGACCAAGAGACCCAGTACTTC CASSFWADQETQYF
TRBD1 TRBJ1-2 TRBV5-6 - TGTGCCAGCAGCTCGGTCGACAGGGGGCCTCTCCTTGTCTATGGCTACACCTTC CASSSVDRGPLLVYGYTF
- TRBJ1-4 TRBV5-1 few TGCGCCAGCAGCTTGGGGGCAGGTACTGCAACTAATGAAAAACTGTTTTTT CASSLGAGTATNEKLFF
- TRBJ2-1 TRBV12-3/TRBV12-4 few TGTGCCAGCAGCAACCGGGCCCAGGTGAGCAATGAGCAGTTCTTC CASSNRAQVSNEQFF
TRBD2 TRBJ2-3 TRBV5-1 few TGCGCCAGCAGCCCGGGACTAGCGGGAGCCTCAGATACGCAGTATTTT CASSPGLAGASDTQYF